This T cell receptor (beta chain) was documented in a study of CD8+ T cells in alopecia areata. Indicated treatment: oral pan-JAK inhibitor, 5-10 mg twice daily. Researchers took lesional scalp punch biopsies and peripheral blood from people who were alopecia areata patients. Points from the study as a whole: Normal skin's resident alphabeta T cells are also sequenced in scalp samples. Administration of tofacitinib significantly diminished scalp clonality and expanded CD8+ clones within the top 100.

Sequencing used cDNA as its template, made by extracting RNA and reverse transcribing it. TCRdb's copy holds only in-frame clones and misses some; the assay was immunoSEQ multiplex PCR. This sample has approximately 180,000 clones, with around half found just once. A note on this clone: Its antigen is unknown.

The V end lost 4 bases, the J end lost 4 bases, and 14 bases lay between the germline ends. Per the germline V gene, CDR1 is MGHRA and CDR2 is YSYEKL. The CDR3 runs to 14 residues. The sample consisted of CD8+ T cells sorted from blood, taken at week 24, from a patient treated with tofacitinib. The V and J genes are TRBV4-1 and TRBJ2-7, with D perhaps assigned TRBD1 or TRBD2 (5 bases each). The source of this sequence is a human donor with alopecia areata. CDR3 in DNA: TGCGCCAGCAGCCCCTGGGACGGACAATACGAGCAGTACTTC. Encoded protein: CASSPWDGQYEQYF.